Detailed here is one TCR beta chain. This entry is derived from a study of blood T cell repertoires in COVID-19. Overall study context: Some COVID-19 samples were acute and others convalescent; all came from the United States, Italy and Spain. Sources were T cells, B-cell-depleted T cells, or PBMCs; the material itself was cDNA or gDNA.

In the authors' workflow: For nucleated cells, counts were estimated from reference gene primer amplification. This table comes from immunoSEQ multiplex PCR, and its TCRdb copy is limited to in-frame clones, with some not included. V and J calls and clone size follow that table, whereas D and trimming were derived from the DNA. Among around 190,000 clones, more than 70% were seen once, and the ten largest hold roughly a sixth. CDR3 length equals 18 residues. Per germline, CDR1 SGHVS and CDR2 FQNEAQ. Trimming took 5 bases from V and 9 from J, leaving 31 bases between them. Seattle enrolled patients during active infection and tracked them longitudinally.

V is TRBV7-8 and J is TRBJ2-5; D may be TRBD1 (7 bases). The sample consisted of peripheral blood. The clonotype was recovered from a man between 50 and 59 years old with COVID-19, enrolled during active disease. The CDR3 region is CASSPLGGTDLLRESQYF. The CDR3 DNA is TGTGCCAGCAGCCCACTAGGGGGGACAGACCTTCTGCGAGAATCCCAGTACTTC. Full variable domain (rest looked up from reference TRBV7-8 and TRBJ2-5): GAGVSQSPRYKVAKRGQDVALRCDPISGHVSLFWYQQALGQGPEFLTYFQNEAQLDKSGLPSDRFFAERPEGSVSTLKIQRTQQEDSAVYLCASSPLGGTDLLRESQYFGPGTRLLVL.